This T cell receptor (beta chain) was recorded in a study of response to subunit inactivated influenza vaccine. The CDR3 has 14 amino acids. Germline values: CDR1 SGHRS, CDR2 YFSETQ. The ends were cut back, 6 bases at V and 7 bases at J, with 17 bases in the middle. MiXCR was run by TCRdb on the RT-PCR reads, yielding one entry per CDR3 protein. Found here are roughly 700,000 distinct CDR3 sequences, approximately 15% of them singletons; the top ten hold less than 7%. This clonotype was seen more than once but under ten times. The TCR comes from a man aged 45-65 years who received an inactivated influenza vaccine. The sequenced sample was PBMCs from blood, obtained 14 to 15 days before vaccination. The chain uses TRBV5-1 and TRBJ2-1; maybe TRBD1 (6 bases). The CDR3 DNA reads as TGCGCCAGCACCCGACAGGTATCAAATAATGAGCAGTTCTTC. Translating gives CASTRQVSNNEQFF.